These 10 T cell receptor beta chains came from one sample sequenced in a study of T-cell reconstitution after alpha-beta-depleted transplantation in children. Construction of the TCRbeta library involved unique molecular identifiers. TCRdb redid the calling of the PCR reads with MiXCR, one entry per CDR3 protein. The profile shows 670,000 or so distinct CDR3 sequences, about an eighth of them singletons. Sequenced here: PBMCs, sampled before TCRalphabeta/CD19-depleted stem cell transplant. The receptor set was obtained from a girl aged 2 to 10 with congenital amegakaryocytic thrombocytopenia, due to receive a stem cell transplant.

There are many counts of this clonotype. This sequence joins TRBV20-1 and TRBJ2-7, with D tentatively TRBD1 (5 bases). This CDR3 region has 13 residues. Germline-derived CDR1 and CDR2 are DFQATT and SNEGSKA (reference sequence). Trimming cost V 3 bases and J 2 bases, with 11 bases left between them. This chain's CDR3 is CSASRAGPYEQYF. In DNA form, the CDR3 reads TGCAGTGCTAGTCGAGCAGGGCCCTACGAGCAGTACTTC.

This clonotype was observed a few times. The CDR3 spells CARFPEGNTEAFF. The CDR3 bases are TGTGCCCGATTTCCGGAGGGTAACACTGAAGCTTTCTTT. The gene calls are TRBV30 and TRBJ1-1; no clear D gene. This CDR3 has 13 amino acids. Germline V lookup: CDR1 GTSNPN, CDR2 SVGIG (reference sequence). Deletions cut 8 bases from V and 2 bases from J, with 15 bases between.

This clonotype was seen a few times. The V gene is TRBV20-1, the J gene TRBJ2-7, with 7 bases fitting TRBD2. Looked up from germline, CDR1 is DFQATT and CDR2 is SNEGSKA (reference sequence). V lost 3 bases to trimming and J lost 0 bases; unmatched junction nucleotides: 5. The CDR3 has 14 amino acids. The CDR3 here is CSARGGTNSYEQYF. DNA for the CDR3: TGCAGTGCTAGGGGCGGGACTAACTCCTACGAGCAGTACTTC.

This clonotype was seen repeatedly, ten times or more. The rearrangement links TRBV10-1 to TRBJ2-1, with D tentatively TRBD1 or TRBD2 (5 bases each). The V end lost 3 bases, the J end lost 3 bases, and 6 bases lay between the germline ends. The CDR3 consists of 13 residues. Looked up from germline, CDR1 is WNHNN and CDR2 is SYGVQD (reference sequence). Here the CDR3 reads CASSDGGYNEQFF. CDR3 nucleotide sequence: TGCGCCAGCAGTGATGGGGGCTACAATGAGCAGTTCTTC.

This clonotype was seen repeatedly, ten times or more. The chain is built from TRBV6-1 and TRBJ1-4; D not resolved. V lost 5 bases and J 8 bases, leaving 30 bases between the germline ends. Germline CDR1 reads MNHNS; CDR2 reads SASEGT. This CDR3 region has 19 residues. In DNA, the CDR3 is TGTGCCAGCAGTCCTTCCGGCGGCCAACAAGGACGGTTACGAGAAAAACTGTTTTTT. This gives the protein CASSPSGGQQGRLREKLFF.

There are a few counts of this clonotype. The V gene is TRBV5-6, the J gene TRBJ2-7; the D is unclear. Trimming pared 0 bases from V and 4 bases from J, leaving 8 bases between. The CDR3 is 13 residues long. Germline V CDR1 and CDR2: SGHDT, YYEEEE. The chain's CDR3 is CASSLDWGYEQYF. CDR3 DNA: TGTGCCAGCAGCTTGGATTGGGGTTACGAGCAGTACTTC.

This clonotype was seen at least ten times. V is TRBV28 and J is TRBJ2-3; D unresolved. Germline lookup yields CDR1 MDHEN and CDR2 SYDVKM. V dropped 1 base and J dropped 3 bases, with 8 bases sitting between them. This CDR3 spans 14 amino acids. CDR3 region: CASSLSGPTDTQYF. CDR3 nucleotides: TGTGCCAGCAGTTTATCCGGTCCTACAGATACGCAGTATTTT.

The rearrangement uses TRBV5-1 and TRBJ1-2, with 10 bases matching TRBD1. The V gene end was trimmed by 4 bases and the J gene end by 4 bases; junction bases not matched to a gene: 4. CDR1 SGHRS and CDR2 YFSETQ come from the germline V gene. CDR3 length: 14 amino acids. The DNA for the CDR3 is TGCGCCAGCAGCGAGGGGACAGGGGCCTATGGCTACACCTTC. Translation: CASSEGTGAYGYTF.

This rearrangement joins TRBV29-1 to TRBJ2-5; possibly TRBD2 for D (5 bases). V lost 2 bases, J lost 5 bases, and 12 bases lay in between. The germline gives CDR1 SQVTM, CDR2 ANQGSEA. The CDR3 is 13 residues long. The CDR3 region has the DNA TGCAGCGTTGAAAACAACCCGGGGGAGACCCAGTACTTC. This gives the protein CSVENNPGETQYF.

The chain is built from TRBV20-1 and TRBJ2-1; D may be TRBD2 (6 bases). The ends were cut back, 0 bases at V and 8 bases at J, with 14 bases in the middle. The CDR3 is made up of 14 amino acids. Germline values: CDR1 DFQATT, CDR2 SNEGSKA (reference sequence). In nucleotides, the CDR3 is TGCAGTGCTAGAGAACCAGGGAGGAACGATGAGCAGTTCTTC. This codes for CSAREPGRNDEQFF.